This T cell receptor beta chain was recorded in a study of radiotherapy plus CTLA-4 blockade in lung cancer. Study-wide results and caveats: Blood TCR clones of tumor origin expanded after radiotherapy plus ipilimumab.

This clone showed up just a few times. Its antigen is as yet unknown. Only in-frame clones appear in the TCRdb table, and some are missing; sequencing was by immunoSEQ multiplex PCR. The sample has 55,000 to 75,000 clones; 76% are singletons. Lung cancer patients with chemo-refractory metastatic non-small-cell disease were given focal radiation plus CTLA-4 blockade with ipilimumab. V shed 0 bases and J shed 5 bases, with 10 bases lying between them. The CDR3 consists of 14 residues. CDR1 SGHNT and CDR2 YENEEA come from the germline V gene. The material was peripheral blood, obtained from a patient treated with radiotherapy plus ipilimumab. The rearrangement links TRBV11-3 to TRBJ1-1; no reliable D call. This receptor was identified in a human donor with non-small cell lung cancer whose response to radiotherapy plus ipilimumab could not be evaluated. Some clones in this sample may be carry-over from other donors' samples. CDR3 region: CASSLDPSGTEAFF. DNA of the CDR3: TGTGCCAGCAGCTTAGATCCATCAGGAACTGAAGCTTTCTTT.